This entry lists 8 T cell receptor beta chains sequenced from one sample in a study of T cells in tumors and immune-related adverse events. The table came from immunoSEQ multiplex PCR; TCRdb's copy has only in-frame clones and leaves some out. The sample holds fewer than 25,000 clones, just over 90% seen once. This material consisted of lymph node tissue, taken from a patient treated with anti-PD-1 therapy. These receptors originate from a female donor with metastatic renal cell carcinoma.

This clone occurred once. The chain combines TRBV27 with TRBJ2-7, with D maybe TRBD2 (6 bases). Looked up from germline, CDR1 is MNHEY and CDR2 is SMNVEV (reference sequence). Trimming took 6 bases from V and 0 from J, leaving 12 bases between them. This CDR3 spans 14 amino acids. The CDR3 coding sequence is TGTGCCAGCAGGGAGGGTGGGGGCTCCTACGAGCAGTACTTC. It translates to CASREGGGSYEQYF.

The V gene is TRBV30, the J gene TRBJ2-7; D is undetermined. CDR3 length: 13 amino acids. The V and J ends lost 2 bases and 5 bases respectively, with 13 bases between them. Germline V CDR1 and CDR2: GTSNPN, SVGIG (reference sequence). CDR3 DNA sequence: TGTGCCTGGAGTTTAGGGCTCCGGGACGAGCAGTACTTC. It codes for CAWSLGLRDEQYF.

The gene calls are TRBV11-2 and TRBJ1-3; D ambiguous. Per germline, CDR1 SGHAT and CDR2 FQNNGV. V dropped 4 bases and J dropped 4 bases, with 14 bases sitting between them. This CDR3 is built from 15 residues. CDR3 sequence reads: CASSYTTRRGNTIYF. CDR3 in DNA: TGTGCCAGCAGCTATACGACCAGGCGGGGAAACACCATATATTTT.

The chain has TRBV18 and TRBJ1-1; 9 bases are a match to TRBD1. Germline V gives CDR1 KGHSH, CDR2 LQKENI. CDR3 size: 15 residues. V shed 6 bases and J 4 bases; nucleotides not matched to a gene: 9. The CDR3 bases are TGTGCCAGCTCCCGACAGACAGGGGGTGTCACTGAAGCTTTCTTT. It is translated as CASSRQTGGVTEAFF.

This chain links TRBV5-1 with TRBJ2-4; no reliable D call. The V end was cut by 0 bases, the J end by 7 bases, with 11 bases between. CDR1 and CDR2 from the germline V gene are SGHRS and YFSETQ. The CDR3 runs to 14 residues. CDR3 region: CASSLAGYGNIQYF. The DNA for the CDR3 is TGCGCCAGCAGCTTGGCTGGGTATGGGAACATTCAGTACTTC.

The V gene is TRBV19, the J gene TRBJ1-2, with 12 bases that match TRBD1. The V gene's germline CDR1 is LNHDA and CDR2 SQIVND (reference sequence). V shed 4 bases, J shed 4 bases, and the junction held 13 bases outside the gene matches. This CDR3 spans 18 amino acids. CDR3 sequence reads: CASSSAGTGGAGTYGYTF. The CDR3 coding sequence is TGTGCCAGTAGTAGCGCGGGGACAGGGGGCGCGGGCACCTATGGCTACACCTTC.

The rearrangement links TRBV7-6 to TRBJ2-5; no firm D call. The CDR3 runs 13 residues. V dropped 3 bases and J dropped 2 bases, with 7 bases sitting between them. Germline CDR1 and CDR2: SGHVS and FNYEAQ. CDR3 nucleotides: TGTGCCAGCAGCTTCTTGGGGCAAGAGACCCAGTACTTC. It codes for CASSFLGQETQYF.

The V gene is TRBV30, the J gene TRBJ2-7; D call uncertain. The CDR3 sequence is 12 residues long. The germline gives CDR1 GTSNPN, CDR2 SVGIG (reference sequence). Trimming pared 3 bases from V and 0 bases from J, leaving 6 bases between. CDR3 bases: TGTGCCTGGAGCGGGTTCTCCTACGAGCAGTACTTC. Translation gives CAWSGFSYEQYF.